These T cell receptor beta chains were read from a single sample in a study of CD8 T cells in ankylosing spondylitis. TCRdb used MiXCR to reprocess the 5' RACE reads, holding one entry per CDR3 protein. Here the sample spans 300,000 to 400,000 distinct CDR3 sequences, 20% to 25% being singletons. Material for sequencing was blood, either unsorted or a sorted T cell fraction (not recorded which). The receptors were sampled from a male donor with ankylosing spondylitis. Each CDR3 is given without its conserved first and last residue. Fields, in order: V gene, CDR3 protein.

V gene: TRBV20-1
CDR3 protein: SARARDILYGYT

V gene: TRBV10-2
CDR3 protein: ASSGEAGHTEAF

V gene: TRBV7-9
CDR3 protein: ASSLMTKDNEQF

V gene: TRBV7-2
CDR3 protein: ASSSSLVPNGADTQY

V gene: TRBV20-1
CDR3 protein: SARDPLAGRETQY

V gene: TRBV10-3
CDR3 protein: AISESETGENSPLH

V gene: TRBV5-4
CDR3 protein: ASSSETVNEQF

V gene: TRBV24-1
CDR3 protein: ATSDGTGPVGVQY

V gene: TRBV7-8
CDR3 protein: ASSLTGNDGYT

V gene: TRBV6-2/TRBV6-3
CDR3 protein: ASSHGTQY